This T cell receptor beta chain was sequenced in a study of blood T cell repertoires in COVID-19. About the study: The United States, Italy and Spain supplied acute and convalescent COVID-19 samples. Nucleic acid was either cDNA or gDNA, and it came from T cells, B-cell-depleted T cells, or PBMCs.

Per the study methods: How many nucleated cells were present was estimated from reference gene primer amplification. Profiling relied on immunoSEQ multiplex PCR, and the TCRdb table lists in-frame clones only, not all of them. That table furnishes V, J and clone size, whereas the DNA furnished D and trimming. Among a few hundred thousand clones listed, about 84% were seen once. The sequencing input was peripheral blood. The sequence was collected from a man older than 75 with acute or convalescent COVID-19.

The chain's CDR3 is CASSTGTLRTGELFF. In nucleotides, the CDR3 is TGTGCCAGCAGTACCGGGACATTACGCACCGGGGAGCTGTTTTTT. V is TRBV27 and J is TRBJ2-2; weak D call: TRBD1 (6 bases). CDR1 and CDR2 (germline): MNHEY, SMNVEV (reference sequence). This CDR3 has 15 residues. Trimming took 5 bases from V and 4 from J, leaving 14 bases between them.